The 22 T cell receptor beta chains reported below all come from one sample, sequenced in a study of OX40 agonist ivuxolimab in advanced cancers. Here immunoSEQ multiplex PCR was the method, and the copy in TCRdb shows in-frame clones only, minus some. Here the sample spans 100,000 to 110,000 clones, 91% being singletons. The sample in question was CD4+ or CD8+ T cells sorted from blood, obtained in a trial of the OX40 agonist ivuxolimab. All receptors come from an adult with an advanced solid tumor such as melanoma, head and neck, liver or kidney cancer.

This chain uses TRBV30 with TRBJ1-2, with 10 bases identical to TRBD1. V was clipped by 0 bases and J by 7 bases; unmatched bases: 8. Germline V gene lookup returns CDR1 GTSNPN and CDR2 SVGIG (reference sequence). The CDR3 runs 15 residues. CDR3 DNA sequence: TGTGCCTGGAGTGTACCGGGACAGGGGTTGGGTGGCTACACCTTC. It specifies CAWSVPGQGLGGYTF.

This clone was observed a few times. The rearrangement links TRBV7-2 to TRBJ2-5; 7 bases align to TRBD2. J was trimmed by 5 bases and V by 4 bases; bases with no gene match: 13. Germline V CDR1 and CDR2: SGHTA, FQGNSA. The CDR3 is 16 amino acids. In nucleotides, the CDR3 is TGTGCCAGCAGCTCGGGCGGGAGCATTTTGGGGGAGACCCAGTACTTC. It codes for CASSSGGSILGETQYF.

The CDR3 DNA reads TGTGCCAGCTCACCACTGGGGGGCGAGACCCAGTACTTC. This codes for CASSPLGGETQYF. This rearrangement joins TRBV18 to TRBJ2-5; D may match TRBD1 or TRBD2 (6 bases each). This CDR3 comprises 13 residues. CDR1 KGHSH and CDR2 LQKENI come from the germline V gene. The V and J ends lost 1 base and 5 bases respectively, with 8 bases between them.

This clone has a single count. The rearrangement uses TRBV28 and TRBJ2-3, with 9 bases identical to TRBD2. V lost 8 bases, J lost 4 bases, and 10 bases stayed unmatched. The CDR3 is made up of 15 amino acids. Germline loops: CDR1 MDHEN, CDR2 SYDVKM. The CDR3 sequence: CASSPGGRGSDTQYF. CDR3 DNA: TGTGCCAGCTCCCCAGGCGGGAGGGGGTCAGATACGCAGTATTTT.

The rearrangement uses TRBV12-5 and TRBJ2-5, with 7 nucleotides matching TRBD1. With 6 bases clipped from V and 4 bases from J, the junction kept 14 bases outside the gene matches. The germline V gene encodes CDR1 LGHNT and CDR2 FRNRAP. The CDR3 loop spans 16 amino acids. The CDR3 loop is CASGSSDRKVRETQYF. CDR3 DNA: TGTGCTAGTGGAAGCTCGGACAGGAAAGTCCGAGAGACCCAGTACTTC.

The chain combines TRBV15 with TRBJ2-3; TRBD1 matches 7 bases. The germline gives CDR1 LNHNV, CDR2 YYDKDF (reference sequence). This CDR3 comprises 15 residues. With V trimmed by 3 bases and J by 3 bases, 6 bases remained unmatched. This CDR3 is CATSSRRQGTDTQYF. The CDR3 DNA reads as TGTGCCACCAGCAGCCGGAGACAGGGTACAGATACGCAGTATTTT.

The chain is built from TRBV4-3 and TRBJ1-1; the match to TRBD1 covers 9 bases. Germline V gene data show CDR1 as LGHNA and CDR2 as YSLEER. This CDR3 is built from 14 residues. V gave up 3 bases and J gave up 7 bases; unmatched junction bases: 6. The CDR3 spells CASSQGQGNIEAFF. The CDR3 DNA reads TGCGCCAGCAGCCAGGGACAGGGAAATATTGAAGCTTTCTTT.

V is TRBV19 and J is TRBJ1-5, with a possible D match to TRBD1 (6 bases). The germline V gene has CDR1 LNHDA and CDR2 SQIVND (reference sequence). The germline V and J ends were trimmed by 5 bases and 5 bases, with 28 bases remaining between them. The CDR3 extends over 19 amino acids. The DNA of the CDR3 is TGTGCCAGTAGTCCCCGACCCCCTGGGGGGGCGCGTCGCGATCAGCCCCAGCATTTT. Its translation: CASSPRPPGGARRDQPQHF. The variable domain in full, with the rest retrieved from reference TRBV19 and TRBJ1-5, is DGGITQSPKYLFRKEGQNVTLSCEQNLNHDAMYWYRQDPGQGLRLIYYSQIVNDFQKGDIAEGYSVSREKKESFPLTVTSAQKNPTAFYLCASSPRPPGGARRDQPQHFGDGTRLSIL.

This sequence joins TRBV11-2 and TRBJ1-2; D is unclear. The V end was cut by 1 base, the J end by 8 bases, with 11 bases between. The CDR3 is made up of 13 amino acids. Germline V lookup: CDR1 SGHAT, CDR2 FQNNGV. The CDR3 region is CASSLVNFGGYTF. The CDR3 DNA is TGTGCCAGCAGCTTAGTGAATTTCGGCGGCTACACCTTC.

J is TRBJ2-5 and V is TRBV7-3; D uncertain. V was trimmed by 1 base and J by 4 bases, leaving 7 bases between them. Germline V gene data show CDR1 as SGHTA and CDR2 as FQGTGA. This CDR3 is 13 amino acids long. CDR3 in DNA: TGTGCCAGCAGCTTAAACAGTTTAGAGACCCAGTACTTC. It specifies CASSLNSLETQYF.

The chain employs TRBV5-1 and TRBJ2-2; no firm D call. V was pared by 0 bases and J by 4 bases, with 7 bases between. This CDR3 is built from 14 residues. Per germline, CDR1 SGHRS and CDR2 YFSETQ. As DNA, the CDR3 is TGCGCCAGCAGCTTGGGCTCCCGCACCGGGGAGCTGTTTTTT. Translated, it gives CASSLGSRTGELFF.

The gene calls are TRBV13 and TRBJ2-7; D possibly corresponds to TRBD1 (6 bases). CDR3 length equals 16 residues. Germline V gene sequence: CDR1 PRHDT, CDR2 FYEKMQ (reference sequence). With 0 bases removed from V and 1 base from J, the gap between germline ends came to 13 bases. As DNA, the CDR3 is TGTGCCAGCAGCTTAGGACAGGGCCAAAGGTCCTACGAGCAGTACTTC. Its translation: CASSLGQGQRSYEQYF. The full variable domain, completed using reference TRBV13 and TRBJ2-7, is AAGVIQSPRHLIKEKRETATLKCYPIPRHDTVYWYQQGPGQDPQFLISFYEKMQSDKGSIPDRFSAQQFSDYHSELNMSSLELGDSALYFCASSLGQGQRSYEQYFGPGTRLTVT.

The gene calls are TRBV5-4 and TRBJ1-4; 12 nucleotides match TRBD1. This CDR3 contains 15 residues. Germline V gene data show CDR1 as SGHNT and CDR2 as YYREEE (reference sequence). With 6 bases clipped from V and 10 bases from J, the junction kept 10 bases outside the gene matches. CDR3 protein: CASTESGTGGGKLFF. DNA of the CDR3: TGTGCCAGCACCGAATCCGGGACAGGGGGCGGAAAACTGTTTTTT.

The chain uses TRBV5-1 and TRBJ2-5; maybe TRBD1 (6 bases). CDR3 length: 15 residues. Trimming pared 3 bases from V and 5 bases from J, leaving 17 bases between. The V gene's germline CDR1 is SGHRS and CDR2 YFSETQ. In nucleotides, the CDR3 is TGCGCCAGCAGCTCGTCAGGGACATCGGTGGAGACCCAGTACTTC. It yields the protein CASSSSGTSVETQYF.

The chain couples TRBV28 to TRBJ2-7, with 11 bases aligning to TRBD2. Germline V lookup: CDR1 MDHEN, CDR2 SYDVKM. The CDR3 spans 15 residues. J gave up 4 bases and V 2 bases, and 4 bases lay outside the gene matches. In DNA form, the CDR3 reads TGTGCCAGCAGTTTAGCTACTAGCGGGAGTTACGAGCAGTACTTC. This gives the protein CASSLATSGSYEQYF.

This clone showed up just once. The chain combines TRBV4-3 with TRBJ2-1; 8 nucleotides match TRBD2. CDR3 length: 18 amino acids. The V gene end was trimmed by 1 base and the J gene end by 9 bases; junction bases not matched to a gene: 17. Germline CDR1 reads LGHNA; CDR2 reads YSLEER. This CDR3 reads CASSQGLAGDYVGSEQFF. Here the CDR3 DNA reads TGCGCCAGCAGCCAAGGGCTAGCGGGCGACTACGTAGGCAGTGAGCAGTTCTTC.

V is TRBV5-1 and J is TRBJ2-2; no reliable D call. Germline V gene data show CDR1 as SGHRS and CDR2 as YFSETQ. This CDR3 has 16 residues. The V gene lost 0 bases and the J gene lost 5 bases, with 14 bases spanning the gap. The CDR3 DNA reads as TGCGCCAGCAGCTTGGCCCCCCTACAAGGAACCGGGGAGCTGTTTTTT. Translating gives CASSLAPLQGTGELFF.

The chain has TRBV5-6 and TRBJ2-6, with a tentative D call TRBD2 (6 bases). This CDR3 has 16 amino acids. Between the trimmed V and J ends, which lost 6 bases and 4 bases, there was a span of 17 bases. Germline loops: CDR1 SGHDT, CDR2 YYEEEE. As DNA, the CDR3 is TGTGCCAGCAACCCCCGGGGGTGGGACGGGGCCAACGTCCTGACTTTC. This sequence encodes CASNPRGWDGANVLTF.

CDR3 coding DNA: TGTGCCAGCAGTTTCGGACTAGGGGTCGAGCAGTACTTC. Translated: CASSFGLGVEQYF. The chain uses TRBV6-6 and TRBJ2-7; 7 bases map to TRBD2. CDR3 length: 13 amino acids. The V and J ends lost 4 bases and 6 bases, in that order; junction bases with no gene match: 6. CDR1 is MNHNY, CDR2 SVGAGI, per germline (reference sequence).

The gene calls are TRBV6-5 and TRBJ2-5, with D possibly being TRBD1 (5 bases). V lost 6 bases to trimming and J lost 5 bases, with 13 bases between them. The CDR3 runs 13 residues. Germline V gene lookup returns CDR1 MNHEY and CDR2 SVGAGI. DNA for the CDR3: TGTGCCAGCAGGGGGTCAGGGAAGGAGACCCAGTACTTC. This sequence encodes CASRGSGKETQYF.

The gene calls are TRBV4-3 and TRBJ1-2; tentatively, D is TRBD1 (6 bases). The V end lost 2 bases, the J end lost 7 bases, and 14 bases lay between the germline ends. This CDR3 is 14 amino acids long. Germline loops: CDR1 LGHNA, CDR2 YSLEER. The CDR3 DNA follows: TGCGCCAGCAGCCAAAGGGGGGACGCTGGTGGCTACACCTTC. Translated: CASSQRGDAGGYTF.

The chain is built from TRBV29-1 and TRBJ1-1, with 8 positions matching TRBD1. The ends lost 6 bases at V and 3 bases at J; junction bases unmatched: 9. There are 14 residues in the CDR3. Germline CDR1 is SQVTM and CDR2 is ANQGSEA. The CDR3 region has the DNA TGCAGCGTAACCTACAGGGGGACCCACACTGAAGCTTTCTTT. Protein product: CSVTYRGTHTEAFF.